The sequence of this TCR beta chain was determined in a study of blood T cell repertoires in COVID-19. Germline-derived CDR1 and CDR2 are KGHSH and LQKENI. The CDR3 covers 15 residues. Trimming took 2 bases from V and 3 from J; bases not matched to a gene: 5. Authors' data handling: The authors estimated nucleated cell counts from reference gene primer amplification. The method was immunoSEQ multiplex PCR; TCRdb's version includes in-frame clones alone and lacks a portion of them. V and J calls plus clone size are reproduced from that table; the DNA served to infer D and trimming. The data show some 670,000 clones, with 85% to 90% seen just once and under 0.3% held by the top ten.

The clonotype originates from a woman younger than 35 with acute or convalescent COVID-19. V is TRBV18 and J is TRBJ2-7; 9 positions match TRBD1. The specimen sequenced was peripheral blood. The CDR3 here is CASSPGTGKGYEQYF. CDR3 in DNA: TGTGCCAGCTCACCAGGGACAGGGAAGGGCTACGAGCAGTACTTC. The full variable domain, rest sourced from reference TRBV18 and TRBJ2-7, is NAGVMQNPRHLVRRRGQEARLRCSPMKGHSHVYWYRQLPEEGLKFMVYLQKENIIDESGMPKERFSAEFPKEGPSILRIQQVVRGDSAAYFCASSPGTGKGYEQYFGPGTRLTVT.